The 5 T cell receptor beta chains in this list originate from one sample, sequenced in a study of blood T cell repertoires in COVID-19. Generated by immunoSEQ multiplex PCR, the TCRdb table keeps only in-frame clones and is missing some. The sample holds about 290,000 clones, about nine tenths seen once. The sample consisted of peripheral blood. These receptors originate from a woman aged 25 to 39 with active or convalescent COVID-19.

The rearrangement links TRBV27 to TRBJ1-2; tentatively, D is TRBD1 (5 bases). The ends were cut back, 6 bases at V and 6 bases at J, with 17 bases in the middle. The germline gives CDR1 MNHEY, CDR2 SMNVEV (reference sequence). The CDR3 is made up of 14 amino acids. CDR3 amino acids: CASSLRAAGNGYTF. The DNA for the CDR3 is TGTGCCAGCAGCCTCAGGGCTGCGGGGAATGGCTACACCTTC.

The J gene is TRBJ2-1, the V gene TRBV27; the match to TRBD2 covers 15 bases. Trimming at V came to 2 bases and at J to 7 bases, leaving 9 bases not matched to a gene. Germline V gene lookup returns CDR1 MNHEY and CDR2 SMNVEV (reference sequence). The CDR3 has 18 residues. The CDR3: CASSLGGLAGGLWNEQFF. The CDR3 nucleotides read TGTGCCAGCAGTTTAGGCGGACTAGCGGGGGGGCTTTGGAATGAGCAGTTCTTC.

This sequence joins TRBV19 and TRBJ1-1; D not resolved. This CDR3 comprises 12 residues. Per the germline V gene, CDR1 is LNHDA and CDR2 is SQIVND (reference sequence). Deletions cut 4 bases from V and 10 bases from J, with 13 bases between. Written as DNA, the CDR3 is TGTGCCAGTAGTAAGCCCCAGACGGGAGCTTTCTTT. This sequence encodes CASSKPQTGAFF. Full variable domain (remainder filled in from reference TRBV19 and TRBJ1-1): DGGITQSPKYLFRKEGQNVTLSCEQNLNHDAMYWYRQDPGQGLRLIYYSQIVNDFQKGDIAEGYSVSREKKESFPLTVTSAQKNPTAFYLCASSKPQTGAFFGQGTRLTVV.

The rearrangement links TRBV5-1 to TRBJ1-3; TRBD1 aligns across 8 bases. The germline CDR1 and CDR2 sequences are SGHRS and YFSETQ. Unmatched junction bases numbered 9, after V lost 3 bases and J lost 4 bases. The CDR3 is 16 amino acids. Here the CDR3 reads CASSYGSGQGGNTIYF. The CDR3 coding sequence is TGCGCCAGCAGCTATGGATCAGGACAGGGAGGAAACACCATATATTTT.

The CDR3 loop reads CASSSPGTDLRAVVNTEAFF. In nucleotides, the CDR3 is TGTGCCAGCAGCTCTCCCGGGACAGACTTAAGGGCAGTGGTGAACACTGAAGCTTTCTTT. The chain links TRBV6-6 to TRBJ1-1; 7 nucleotides agree with TRBD1. The CDR3 is made up of 20 amino acids. Unmatched junction bases numbered 22, after V lost 6 bases and J lost 0 bases. The germline CDR1 and CDR2 sequences are MNHNY and SVGAGI (reference sequence).